The rows below give T cell receptor beta chains drawn from one sample of a study of Ad26.COV2.S vaccination and SARS-CoV-2 variants. TCRdb's copy holds only in-frame clones and misses some; the assay was immunoSEQ multiplex PCR. The sample shows 85,000 to 95,000 clones, about four fifths of them seen only once. The sample was peripheral blood, taken after recovery from COVID-19. The receptors derive from a human donor who had recovered from COVID-19. Both conserved end residues are part of each CDR3. A D gene is named only where the DNA matches it firmly. Clone size is given for some rows only: seen once, a few or many times, or a class if the clone is expanded.

CDR3nt	CDR3aa	v_gene	d_gene	abundance	j_gene
TGTGCCAGCAGTAAACGGGAGACCCAGTACTTC	CASSKRETQYF	TRBV12-3/TRBV12-4	NA	NA	TRBJ2-5
TGTGCCAGCAGCTCGATACTAGCGGGTTACACAGATACGCAGTATTTT	CASSSILAGYTDTQYF	TRBV11-2	TRBD2	NA	TRBJ2-3
TGTGCCAGCTCATCCACGGGAACATCCTACGAGCAGTACTTC	CASSSTGTSYEQYF	TRBV18	NA	NA	TRBJ2-7
TGTGCCAGCAGCCCTGGGACAGGCGATCAGCCCCAGCATTTT	CASSPGTGDQPQHF	TRBV5-4	TRBD1	few	TRBJ1-5
TGTGCCAGCAGCCCTAGCGCGACCACGAACCACGAGCAGTACTTC	CASSPSATTNHEQYF	TRBV7-9	NA	NA	TRBJ2-7
TGTGCCAGCAGGAGCGGACAGTTAGTTGGTGAAAAACTGTTTTTT	CASRSGQLVGEKLFF	TRBV28	NA	few	TRBJ1-4
TGCGCCAGCAGCCAAGGGACAGGGACGAACTATGGCTACACCTTC	CASSQGTGTNYGYTF	TRBV4-1	TRBD1	NA	TRBJ1-2
TGCGCCAGCAGCTTGGAAGGACCCTCTGGAAACACCATATATTTT	CASSLEGPSGNTIYF	TRBV5-1	NA	NA	TRBJ1-3
TGTGCCATCAGTGGTAGCGGGAGAAGGGACGGGGAGCTGTTTTTT	CAISGSGRRDGELFF	TRBV10-3	TRBD2	NA	TRBJ2-2
TGTGCCAGTAGTCCGACAGGCTTAGAGGAGACCCAGTACTTC	CASSPTGLEETQYF	TRBV19	NA	NA	TRBJ2-5
TGTGCCAGCAGCTCCTTCCGGACAGCGCAAGAGACCCAGTACTTC	CASSSFRTAQETQYF	TRBV6-5	NA	NA	TRBJ2-5
TGTGCCAGCAGCTTCACAGGGTACTCCTACAATGAGCAGTTCTTC	CASSFTGYSYNEQFF	TRBV7-3	NA	NA	TRBJ2-1
TGTGCTAGTGGTTCGGGGGTAGCTACTTACACCGGGGAGCTGTTTTTT	CASGSGVATYTGELFF	TRBV12-5	NA	NA	TRBJ2-2
TGTGCCAGCAGCTTGGCGGGACAGGGAGCCTTCAATGAGCAGTTCTTC	CASSLAGQGAFNEQFF	TRBV5-4	TRBD1	NA	TRBJ2-1
TGTGCCAGCAGACGAACTAGCGGTAGCACAGATACGCAGTATTTT	CASRRTSGSTDTQYF	TRBV2	TRBD2	NA	TRBJ2-3
TGTGCCAGCAGCTTAGGGATAGCGGACGTGAATGAAAAACTGTTTTTT	CASSLGIADVNEKLFF	TRBV7-9	NA	NA	TRBJ1-4
TGTGCCACCACCACCGGGACAATGAACACCGGGGAGCTGTTTTTT	CATTTGTMNTGELFF	TRBV15	NA	NA	TRBJ2-2
TGTGCCAGCAGTTTGCTAAACAGGGGACCGCTCGGCTATGGCTACACCTTC	CASSLLNRGPLGYGYTF	TRBV28	TRBD1	NA	TRBJ1-2
TGTGCCACCAGTGATTTCCCAAGCGGGAGGATTCCTAATGAGCAGTTCTTC	CATSDFPSGRIPNEQFF	TRBV24-1	TRBD2	NA	TRBJ2-1
TGTGCCAGCAGTTGGGGGGTGTGGGAAAAACTGTTTTTT	CASSWGVWEKLFF	TRBV28	NA	NA	TRBJ1-4
TGCGCCAGCAGCCAGGATGCGGGGTTCAGCACAGATACGCAGTATTTT	CASSQDAGFSTDTQYF	TRBV4-3	NA	NA	TRBJ2-3
TGTGCCAGCAGCGGGACGGGCAGCTACGAGCAGTACTTC	CASSGTGSYEQYF	TRBV28	NA	once	TRBJ2-7
TGTGCCAGCAGCATACTAGAGGGATCATACGATACGCAGTATTTT	CASSILEGSYDTQYF	TRBV7-8	NA	NA	TRBJ2-3
TGTGCCAGCAGCTTAAATGGTCAGGGGAAGAGCTACACCTTC	CASSLNGQGKSYTF	TRBV7-2	NA	NA	TRBJ1-2
TGCGCCAGCAGCCATCTCCCCACTAGCGGGAGATCGAGTGGGGGCCACACAGATACGCAGTATTTT	CASSHLPTSGRSSGGHTDTQYF	TRBV4-1	TRBD2	NA	TRBJ2-3
TGTGCCAGCAGTTCTCTAGCGAGAATCAATGAGCAGTTCTTC	CASSSLARINEQFF	TRBV27	NA	once	TRBJ2-1
TGCGCCAGCAGCCAAGACTTCTACAATGAGCAGTTCTTC	CASSQDFYNEQFF	TRBV5-1	NA	NA	TRBJ2-1
TGTGCCAGTAAAGAGGTTGACTCTGGAAACACCATATATTTT	CASKEVDSGNTIYF	TRBV19	NA	NA	TRBJ1-3
TGTGCCAGAAGCGGAAAGGACTGTCTCTCCTACGAGCAGTACTTC	CARSGKDCLSYEQYF	TRBV5-3	NA	NA	TRBJ2-7
TGTGCCAGCAGTGAACAGGGAAAGGATGGCTACACCTTC	CASSEQGKDGYTF	TRBV12-3/TRBV12-4	NA	NA	TRBJ1-2
TGTGCCAGCAGCTTACAGGGGCACTATGGCTACACCTTC	CASSLQGHYGYTF	TRBV7-9	NA	NA	TRBJ1-2
TGTGCCAGCAGCCAGGGGACAGGGTGGACCGGGGAGCTGTTTTTT	CASSQGTGWTGELFF	TRBV4-2	TRBD1	NA	TRBJ2-2
TGTGCCAGCAGCTTAGTGGCGGAGGGCGGCTACACCTTC	CASSLVAEGGYTF	TRBV11-3	NA	NA	TRBJ1-2
TGTGCCAGCGGAGGGAGCCATAAAGAAAAACTGTTTTTT	CASGGSHKEKLFF	TRBV28	NA	NA	TRBJ1-4
TGTGCCAGCAGCCAAGGCATATCCGGGACTAGCGGGAGGTTCTCCTACGAGCAGTACTTC	CASSQGISGTSGRFSYEQYF	TRBV4-2	TRBD2	NA	TRBJ2-7
TGTGCCAGCAGTCCATTCAGGGGATGGGACACTGAAGCTTTCTTT	CASSPFRGWDTEAFF	TRBV27	NA	NA	TRBJ1-1
TGTGCCAGCAGCGAAGACAGGGGTAGCACCGGGGAGCTGTTTTTT	CASSEDRGSTGELFF	TRBV2	TRBD1	NA	TRBJ2-2
TGTGCCAGCAGGGCGACAGGGGGCTGGGAGCAGTACTTC	CASRATGGWEQYF	TRBV12-3/TRBV12-4	TRBD1	NA	TRBJ2-7
TGTGCCACCAGCACCACCGGGACAGGGAGGGCCGAGCAGTACTTC	CATSTTGTGRAEQYF	TRBV15	TRBD1	NA	TRBJ2-7
TGCGCCAGCAGCCAAGAGGGGACTAGCGGGTTTTGGAATGAGCAGTTCTTC	CASSQEGTSGFWNEQFF	TRBV4-3	TRBD2	NA	TRBJ2-1
TGTGCCAGCAGCCTGCGGACAGGGGCCCCCATGGAGACCCAGTACTTC	CASSLRTGAPMETQYF	TRBV7-9	TRBD1	once	TRBJ2-5
TGTGCCAGCAGCGTAGGTCTCAATGAGCAGTTCTTC	CASSVGLNEQFF	TRBV9	NA	NA	TRBJ2-1
TGTGCCAGCAGCGCCGACAGTTATGGCTACACCTTC	CASSADSYGYTF	TRBV2	NA	NA	TRBJ1-2
TGTGCCAGCAGCAAAGGAGGGGACAGGGAGTACGAGCAGTACTTC	CASSKGGDREYEQYF	TRBV21-1	NA	NA	TRBJ2-7
TGTGCCAGCAGTTTCGCCGGTGGTGAAGCTTTCTTT	CASSFAGGEAFF	TRBV12-3/TRBV12-4	NA	NA	TRBJ1-1
TGTGCCAGCAGCTTACGGGACTCCACAGATACGCAGTATTTT	CASSLRDSTDTQYF	TRBV11-2	NA	NA	TRBJ2-3